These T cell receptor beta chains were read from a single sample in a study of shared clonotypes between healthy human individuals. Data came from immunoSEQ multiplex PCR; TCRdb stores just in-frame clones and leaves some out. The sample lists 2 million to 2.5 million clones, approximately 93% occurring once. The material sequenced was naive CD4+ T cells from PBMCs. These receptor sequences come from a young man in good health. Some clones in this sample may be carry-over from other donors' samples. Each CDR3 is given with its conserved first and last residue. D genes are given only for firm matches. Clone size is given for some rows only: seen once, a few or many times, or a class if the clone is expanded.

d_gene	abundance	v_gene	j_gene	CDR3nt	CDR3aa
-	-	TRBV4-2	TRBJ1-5	TGTGCCAGCAGCCATCCAGGCTCTAATAGCAATCAGCCCCAGCATTTT	CASSHPGSNSNQPQHF
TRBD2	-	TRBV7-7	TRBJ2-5	TGTGCCAGCAGCTTATTCGGCGGGAGACAAGAGACCCAGTACTTC	CASSLFGGRQETQYF
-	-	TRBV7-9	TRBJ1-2	TGTGCCAGCAGGCTTGGGCAGGGAGACGGCTACACCTTC	CASRLGQGDGYTF
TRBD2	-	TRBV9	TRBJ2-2	TGTGCCAGCACCCCTACAAGCGGGAAGAACACCGGGGAGCTGTTTTTT	CASTPTSGKNTGELFF
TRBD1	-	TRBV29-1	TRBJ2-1	TGCAGCGTTGAAGGCCAGGGGGCGTGGGGCAATGAGCAGTTCTTC	CSVEGQGAWGNEQFF
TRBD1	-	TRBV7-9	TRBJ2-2	TGTGCCAGCAGCCGGAGGGACAGGGACACCGGGGAGCTGTTTTTT	CASSRRDRDTGELFF
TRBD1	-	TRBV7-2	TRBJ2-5	TGTGCCAGCAGCTCCCAGGGGGCCCAAGAGACCCAGTACTTC	CASSSQGAQETQYF
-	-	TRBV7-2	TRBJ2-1	TGTGCCAGCAGCTTGCCTGGAGGGCCTTCAAATGAGCAGTTCTTC	CASSLPGGPSNEQFF
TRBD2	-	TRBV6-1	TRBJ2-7	TGTGCCAGCAGTGAAGGGACTAGCGGGTTTGGTCTCGCCTACGAGCAGTACTTC	CASSEGTSGFGLAYEQYF
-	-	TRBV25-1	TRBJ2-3	TGTGCCAGCAGTGAATTGACTAGGGGCACAGATACGCAGTATTTT	CASSELTRGTDTQYF
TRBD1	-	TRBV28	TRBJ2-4	TGTGCCAGCAGTCTTCAGGGGGCCTTAGCCAAAAACATTCAGTACTTC	CASSLQGALAKNIQYF
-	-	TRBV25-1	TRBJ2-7	TGTGCCAGCAGTGCTGGAGGGGGACATCCGATCTTC	CASSAGGGHPIF
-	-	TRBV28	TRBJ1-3	TGTGCCAGCAGTCCAGGGCGCTACTTACAGTCCTCTGGAAACACCATATATTTT	CASSPGRYLQSSGNTIYF
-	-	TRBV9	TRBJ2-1	TGTGCCAGCAGCGTAGCTTCCGGGGGCAATGAGCAGTTCTTC	CASSVASGGNEQFF
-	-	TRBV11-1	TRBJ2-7	TGTGCCAGCAGCTTGTGGCAGTCCTACGAGCAGTACTTC	CASSLWQSYEQYF
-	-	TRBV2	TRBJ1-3	TGTGCCAGCAGTGTTACCAGGGTATCTGGAAACACCATATATTTT	CASSVTRVSGNTIYF
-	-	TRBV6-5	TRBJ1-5	TGTGCCAGCAGTTATAGCCCGGCAGGTGGTCAGCCCCAGCATTTT	CASSYSPAGGQPQHF
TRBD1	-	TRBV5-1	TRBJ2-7	TGCGCCAGCAGCGTTCTTCCTCCGGGACAGGGGGGATACGAGCAGTACTTC	CASSVLPPGQGGYEQYF
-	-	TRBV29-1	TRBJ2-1	TGCAGCGGCAGGGAGAATTACAATGAGCAGTTCTTC	CSGRENYNEQFF
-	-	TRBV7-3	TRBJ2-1	TGTGCCAGCAGCTTTAGTCCCGGGGATGAGCAGTTCTTC	CASSFSPGDEQFF
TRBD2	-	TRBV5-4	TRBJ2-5	TGTGCCAGCAGCCGTAGCGGGACCCCGGGGGAGACCCAGTACTTC	CASSRSGTPGETQYF
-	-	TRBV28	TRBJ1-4	TGTGCCAGCCTCAGCCAACTTAATGAAAAACTGTTTTTT	CASLSQLNEKLFF
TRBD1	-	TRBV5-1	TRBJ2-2	TGCGCCAGCAGCTCGAGGGGACAGGGGGCCTCCGGGGAGCTGTTTTTT	CASSSRGQGASGELFF
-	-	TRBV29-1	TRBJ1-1	TGCAGCGTCCCCCGCGGTCTTTTTTCGGGGCAAAGGAACACTGAAGCTTTCTTT	CSVPRGLFSGQRNTEAFF
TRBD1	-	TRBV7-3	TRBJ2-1	TGTGCCAGCAGCCCCCCGACAGGGCAGGCGATCCCTCGCTCCTACAATGAGCAGTTCTTC	CASSPPTGQAIPRSYNEQFF
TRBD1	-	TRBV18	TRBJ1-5	TGTGCCAGCTCACCAATAGACAGGGGCCGCAATCAGCCCCAGCATTTT	CASSPIDRGRNQPQHF
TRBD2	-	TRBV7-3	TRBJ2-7	TGTGCCAGCAGCCTCGGGACTAGCGGGAGTAACGAGCAGTACTTC	CASSLGTSGSNEQYF
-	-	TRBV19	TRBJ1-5	TGTGCCAGTACCCTCCTTAGCAGGAATCAGCCCCAGCATTTT	CASTLLSRNQPQHF
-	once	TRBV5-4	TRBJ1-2	TGTGCCAGCAGCTTGGGACAGGACGACTATGGCTACACCTTC	CASSLGQDDYGYTF
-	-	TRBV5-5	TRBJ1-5	TGTGCCAGCAGCCAGTCAGGGTATAGCAATCAGCCCCAGCATTTT	CASSQSGYSNQPQHF
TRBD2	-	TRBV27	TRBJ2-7	TGTGCCAGCAGTTTAAGCGGGGGGCCATCCTACGAGCAGTACTTC	CASSLSGGPSYEQYF
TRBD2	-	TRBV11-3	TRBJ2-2	TGTGCCAGCAGCTCCGGGGGGGCCCGCACCGGGGAGCTGTTTTTT	CASSSGGARTGELFF
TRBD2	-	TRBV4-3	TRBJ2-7	TGCGCCAGCAGCCAAGATGGGCTAGCGGGAGACGAGCAGTACTTC	CASSQDGLAGDEQYF
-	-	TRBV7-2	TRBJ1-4	TGTGCCAGCGCTAGGGACGAAGGACTGTTTTTT	CASARDEGLFF
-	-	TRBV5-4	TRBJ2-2	TGTGCCAGCAGCTTGCGGGGGGCCATTTACACCGGGGAGCTGTTTTTT	CASSLRGAIYTGELFF
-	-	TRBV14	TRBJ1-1	TGTGCCAGCAGCCAATTAACCACCCGGAGGAACACTGAAGCTTTCTTT	CASSQLTTRRNTEAFF
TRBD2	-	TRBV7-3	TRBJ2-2	TGTGCCAGCAGCTTATTTAGCGGGAGTCAGGCCGGGGAGCTGTTTTTT	CASSLFSGSQAGELFF
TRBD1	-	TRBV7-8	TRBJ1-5	TGTGCCAGCAGCTTATGGCAGGGGGATCAGCCCCAGCATTTT	CASSLWQGDQPQHF
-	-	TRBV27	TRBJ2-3	TGTGCCAGCAATGGACGGGTACACACAGATACGCAGTATTTT	CASNGRVHTDTQYF
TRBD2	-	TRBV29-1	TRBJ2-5	TGCAGCGCAAAGGCCCCGGGAGGGTCCCAGTACTTC	CSAKAPGGSQYF
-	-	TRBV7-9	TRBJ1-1	TGTGCCAGCAGCCTTCCAGACTGGAACACTGAAGCTTTCTTT	CASSLPDWNTEAFF
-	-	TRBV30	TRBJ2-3	TGTGCCTGGAGTAAAAGTACAGATACGCAGTATTTT	CAWSKSTDTQYF
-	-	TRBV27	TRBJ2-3	TGTGCCAGCAGACGACAGGGCACAGATACGCAGTATTTT	CASRRQGTDTQYF
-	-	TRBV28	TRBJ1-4	TGTGCCAGCAAGACCGCAGGAGCAACTAATGAAAAACTGTTTTTT	CASKTAGATNEKLFF
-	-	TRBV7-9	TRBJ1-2	TGTGCCAGCTCTCGGGCAGGGGAAGGCTACACCTTC	CASSRAGEGYTF
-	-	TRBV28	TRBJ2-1	TGTGCCAGCAGTTTAAGACTGGGCCGGCTGACGAGCTCCTACAATGAGCAGTTCTTC	CASSLRLGRLTSSYNEQFF
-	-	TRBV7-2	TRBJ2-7	TGTGCCAGCAGCTTAGGCGGGCCGCACTACGAGCAGTACTTC	CASSLGGPHYEQYF
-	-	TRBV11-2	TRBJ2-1	TGTGCCAGCCGGAGTGTTGAGAAGCAGTTCTTC	CASRSVEKQFF
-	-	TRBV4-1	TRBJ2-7	TGCGCCAGCAGCCAGATCTTGCGGGGCTACGAGCAGTACTTC	CASSQILRGYEQYF
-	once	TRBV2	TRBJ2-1	TGTGCCAGCAGTGAAAGGCTTGACAATGAGCAGTTCTTC	CASSERLDNEQFF
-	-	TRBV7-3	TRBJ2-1	TGTGCCAGCAGCCCCGGGACGTTTTACAATGAGCAGTTCTTC	CASSPGTFYNEQFF
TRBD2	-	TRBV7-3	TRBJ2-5	TGTGCCAGCAGCGGAGGACTAGCGGGAGAGACCCAGTACTTC	CASSGGLAGETQYF
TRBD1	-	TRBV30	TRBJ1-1	TGTGCCTGGAGTGTAGGCAGGGGGGGCAGGAACACTGAAGCTTTCTTT	CAWSVGRGGRNTEAFF
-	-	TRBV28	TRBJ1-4	TGTGCCAGCATCTTAGGAGGGGTACGAGGGGAAAAACTGTTTTTT	CASILGGVRGEKLFF
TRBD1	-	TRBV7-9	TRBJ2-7	TGTGCCAGCAGGCGGACAGGGGGGCCCGAGCAGTACTTC	CASRRTGGPEQYF
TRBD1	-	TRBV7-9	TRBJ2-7	TGTGCCAGCAGCTTACTCGGGACAGCTCCCTACGAGCAGTACTTC	CASSLLGTAPYEQYF
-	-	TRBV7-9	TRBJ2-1	TGTGCCAGCAGCCGCATCGGCGCGGCAGGGATGACTGAGCAGTTCTTC	CASSRIGAAGMTEQFF
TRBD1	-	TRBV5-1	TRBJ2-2	TGCGCCAGCACTCCACCGGGACAGGGCAACACCGGGGAGCTGTTTTTT	CASTPPGQGNTGELFF